The 24 T cell receptor beta chains below come from one sample, sequenced in a study of T cells in Graves' hyperthyroidism and ophthalmopathy (dated by TCRdb to between 2018 and 2021). Library preparation employed multiplex PCR. Sequencing used an Illumina HiSeq 2000. Amplification of TCR beta CDR3 regions was carried out from RNA transcripts. A first-round RT-PCR of the TCR CDR3 used the HTBI primer set with the Qiagen OneStep RT-PCR kit. TCRdb reanalyzed the raw reads on its own, using fastp at Q25 for trimming and MiXCR for clone calling, and kept in-frame beta chains. A single entry per CDR3 protein holds the most common genes and DNA from its merged rows. This sample gives hundreds of thousands of distinct CDR3 sequences in total; roughly 14% of them show up just once. The ten largest clones add up to around 4.5% of the sample. The sequencing sample was made of blood. These receptor sequences come from a woman aged 35 to 49 with Graves' ophthalmopathy.

This clonotype was seen more than once but under ten times. The V gene is TRBV5-1, the J gene TRBJ2-7; D may be TRBD2 (6 bases). Trimming shortened V by 0 bases and J by 1 base, and 20 bases separated the two germline ends. The length of the CDR3 is 18 residues. Germline V gives CDR1 SGHRS, CDR2 YFSETQ. CDR3 in DNA: TGCGCCAGCAGCTTGGGGCCCCCTGAGACTAGTCCTTCCTACGAGCAGTACTTC. Its translation is CASSLGPPETSPSYEQYF.

This clonotype was recorded many times. This chain connects TRBV10-3 to TRBJ1-5; no firm D call. CDR1 is ENHRY, CDR2 SYGVKD, per germline. There are 13 residues in the CDR3. V lost 4 bases and J lost 6, with 10 bases in between. The CDR3 loop reads CAISGGQGQPQHF. Written as DNA, the CDR3 is TGTGCCATCAGTGGAGGGCAAGGTCAGCCCCAGCATTTT.

This clonotype was seen ten or more times. V is TRBV6-5 and J is TRBJ2-7, with D possibly TRBD1 on 6 matching bases. In germline, CDR1 is MNHEY, CDR2 SVGAGI. The CDR3 has 14 amino acids. Trimming removed 5 bases from V and 4 bases from J, with 15 bases in between. The DNA of the CDR3 is TGTGCCAGCAGTCCTCGGGCAGGGACATACGAGCAGTACTTC. Its protein is CASSPRAGTYEQYF.

The chain employs TRBV20-1 and TRBJ2-7; D not certain. CDR3 size: 15 residues. V was pared by 0 bases and J by 0 bases, with 12 bases between. CDR1 is DFQATT and CDR2 is SNEGSKA in the germline V gene (reference sequence). The CDR3 reads CSAREMSDSSYEQYF. The CDR3 DNA reads as TGCAGTGCTAGAGAAATGTCGGATAGCTCCTACGAGCAGTACTTC.

On this clonotype itself: Likely a read error: the CDR3 ends without its conserved phenylalanine or tryptophan. The chain has TRBV12-3 or TRBV12-4 and TRBJ2-2; D possibly uses TRBD1 or TRBD2 (5 bases each). The CDR3 is 12 residues long. V was pared by 3 bases and J by 10 bases, with 9 bases between. The CDR3 bases are TGTGCCAGCAGTTTCAACGGGGCGGAGCTGTTTTCT. Protein product: CASSFNGAELFS.

This clonotype was seen at least ten times. The rearrangement links TRBV5-6 to TRBJ1-2; TRBD1 is a possible D gene (5 bases). CDR3 size: 13 residues. The V end lost 0 bases, the J end lost 4 bases, and 7 bases lay between the germline ends. The germline CDR1 and CDR2 sequences are SGHDT and YYEEEE. CDR3 protein: CASSLGGSYGYTF. Here the CDR3 DNA reads TGTGCCAGCAGCTTGGGGGGGAGCTATGGCTACACCTTC.

The rearrangement links TRBV12-3 or TRBV12-4 to TRBJ2-7; 12 bases are shared with TRBD2. CDR3 length equals 16 residues. Trimming removed 2 bases from V and 6 bases from J; junction bases left unmatched: 8. The CDR3 DNA reads TGTGCCAGCAGTTTATCTAGCGGGAGGGGTCGGGGCGAGCAGTACTTC. As protein: CASSLSSGRGRGEQYF.

The chain joins TRBV24-1 to TRBJ2-5; 12 nucleotides match TRBD2. The CDR3 totals 18 residues. Germline V CDR1 and CDR2: KGHDR, SFDVKD. Trimming took 5 bases from V and 5 from J; bases not matched to a gene: 14. The CDR3 loop is CATSAVGLAGGPLETQYF. The DNA for the CDR3 is TGTGCCACCAGTGCGGTGGGCCTAGCGGGAGGGCCGTTGGAGACCCAGTACTTC.

In this sample, this clonotype turned up many times. This chain links TRBV5-6 with TRBJ1-2; D is ambiguous. The CDR3 has 15 amino acids. V lost 0 bases and J 2 bases, leaving 11 bases between the germline ends. Looked up from germline, CDR1 is SGHDT and CDR2 is YYEEEE. CDR3 in amino acids: CASSLDSLLNYGYTF. The CDR3 DNA reads TGTGCCAGCAGCTTGGACTCGCTACTGAACTATGGCTACACCTTC.

This clonotype was observed at least ten times. J is TRBJ1-5 and V is TRBV11-2; D is unclear. Germline CDR1 SGHAT, CDR2 FQNNGV. V was cut by 2 bases and J by 0 bases, with 11 bases left in between. The CDR3 has 16 amino acids. The DNA for the CDR3 is TGTGCCAGCAGCTTAAATCCGGACCTTAGCAATCAGCCCCAGCATTTT. As protein: CASSLNPDLSNQPQHF. The full variable domain, with the rest looked up from reference TRBV11-2 and TRBJ1-5, is EAGVAQSPRYKIIEKRQSVAFWCNPISGHATLYWYQQILGQGPKLLIQFQNNGVVDDSQLPKDRFSAERLKGVDSTLKIQPAKLEDSAVYLCASSLNPDLSNQPQHFGDGTRLSIL.

In this sample, this clonotype turned up a few times. This CDR3 reads CAGGRAVNTEAFF. The CDR3 coding sequence is TGTGCCGGAGGACGGGCGGTGAACACTGAAGCTTTCTTT. The rearrangement joins TRBV28 to TRBJ1-1; D not certain. The CDR3 covers 13 residues. Trimming stripped 11 bases from V and 0 bases from J, with 13 bases between. The germline gives CDR1 MDHEN, CDR2 SYDVKM.

Comment on this clonotype: Compared with germline, one end of the junction differs, possibly owing to a read error. The chain links TRBV5-1 to TRBJ1-1; no reliable D call. CDR3 length: 15 amino acids. Germline CDR1 and CDR2: SGHRS and YFSETQ. The CDR3 DNA reads as TGCACCAGCAGCTTGGATTTTGAGAGGAACACTGAAGCTTTCTTT. Translated: CTSSLDFERNTEAFF. The variable domain in full, with the rest retrieved from reference TRBV5-1 and TRBJ1-1, is KAGVTQTPRYLIKTRGQQVTLSCSPISGHRSVSWYQQTPGQGLQFLFEYFSETQRNKGNFPGRFSGRQFSNSRSEMNVSTLELGDSALYLCTSSLDFERNTEAFFGQGTRLTVV.

This clonotype was observed a handful of times. This may stem from a read error, because a much larger clone lies one nucleotide away. The CDR3 DNA is TGCAACGTAACCAAAGAGACCCAGTACTTC. Encoded protein: CNVTKETQYF. The V and J genes are TRBV29-1 and TRBJ2-5; D is ambiguous. The CDR3 length is 10 residues. Germline V gives CDR1 SQVTM, CDR2 ANQGSEA.

Ten or more counts support this clonotype. The V gene is TRBV7-2, the J gene TRBJ1-6; a possible D gene is TRBD1 (5 bases). The V and J ends lost 5 bases and 10 bases respectively, with 21 bases between them. CDR3 length equals 16 residues. The germline CDR1 and CDR2 sequences are SGHTA and FQGNSA. The CDR3 protein is CASSLLGVGDGSPLHF. The CDR3 coding sequence is TGTGCCAGCAGCCTATTAGGGGTAGGGGACGGCTCACCCCTCCACTTT.

This chain uses TRBV6-2 or TRBV6-3 with TRBJ1-5, with D possibly TRBD1 on 6 matching bases. The V end lost 5 bases, the J end lost 0 bases, and 11 bases lay between the germline ends. This CDR3 is 15 amino acids long. CDR1 MNHEY and CDR2 SVGEGT come from the germline V gene. CDR3 loop: CASSRGPDSNQPQHF. CDR3 in DNA: TGTGCCAGCAGTCGGGGGCCGGATAGCAATCAGCCCCAGCATTTT.

This clonotype was seen ten or more times. The V gene is TRBV28, the J gene TRBJ1-1; D call uncertain. This CDR3 spans 15 amino acids. Germline loops: CDR1 MDHEN, CDR2 SYDVKM. Trimming cost V 4 bases and J 2 bases, with 14 bases left between them. The CDR3 region has the DNA TGTGCCAGCAGTTCCCACGGGAGAGCAAACACTGAAGCTTTCTTT. Translation gives CASSSHGRANTEAFF.

This clonotype appeared many times. V usage is TRBV6-1 and J usage is TRBJ2-7; the D is unclear. V was trimmed by 6 bases and J by 2 bases, leaving 11 bases between them. The CDR3 is made up of 13 amino acids. Germline V gene lookup returns CDR1 MNHNS and CDR2 SASEGT. The CDR3 sequence: CASRKDGTYEQYF. In nucleotides, the CDR3 is TGTGCCAGCAGGAAGGACGGAACCTACGAGCAGTACTTC.

This clonotype came up many times. The chain is built from TRBV28 and TRBJ2-5; maybe TRBD2 (5 bases). CDR3 length: 13 residues. The germline CDR1 and CDR2 sequences are MDHEN and SYDVKM. Trimming took 7 bases from V and 5 from J, leaving 14 bases between them. The CDR3 here is CASNQEVAETQYF. CDR3 coding DNA: TGTGCCAGCAACCAGGAGGTAGCGGAGACCCAGTACTTC.

This clonotype occurred many times. This rearrangement joins TRBV12-3 or TRBV12-4 to TRBJ2-1, with D maybe TRBD1 (6 bases). There are 15 residues in the CDR3. Trimming removed 6 bases from V and 0 bases from J, with 12 bases in between. The chain's CDR3 is CASRGHLSSYNEQFF. CDR3 in DNA: TGTGCCAGCAGGGGACACTTGAGCTCCTACAATGAGCAGTTCTTC.

Many counts were recorded for this clonotype. This rearrangement joins TRBV6-5 to TRBJ1-2; D is possibly TRBD1 (6 bases). The V gene lost 2 bases and the J gene lost 6 bases, with 10 bases spanning the gap. The germline V gene encodes CDR1 MNHEY and CDR2 SVGAGI. The CDR3 is 13 amino acids. CDR3 bases: TGTGCCAGCAGTTACGCCAGGGGACATGGCTACACCTTC. It yields the protein CASSYARGHGYTF.

This chain joins TRBV4-1 and TRBJ2-2; D is unresolved. Deletions cut 3 bases from V and 8 bases from J, with 7 bases between. This CDR3 is 12 amino acids long. The V gene's germline CDR1 is MGHRA and CDR2 YSYEKL. In DNA, the CDR3 is TGCGCCAGCAGCCACCTCTTTGGGGAGCTGTTTTTT. Its protein is CASSHLFGELFF.

This clonotype came up many times. J is TRBJ2-7 and V is TRBV20-1, with D perhaps assigned TRBD1 or TRBD2 (5 bases each). Trimming left V 4 bases short and J 2 bases short, with 6 bases between. CDR3 length: 11 amino acids. Germline V lookup: CDR1 DFQATT, CDR2 SNEGSKA (reference sequence). CDR3 in amino acids: CSATGPYEQYF. The CDR3 coding sequence is TGCAGTGCTACGGGACCCTACGAGCAGTACTTC.

The table lists this clonotype with many counts. The rearrangement joins TRBV29-1 to TRBJ1-2; TRBD1 aligns across 9 bases. The CDR3 sequence is 13 residues long. Germline V gives CDR1 SQVTM, CDR2 ANQGSEA. The V segment lost 6 bases and the J segment 2 bases; nucleotides outside the gene matches: 4. CDR3 sequence reads: CSVRDRENYGYTF. CDR3 bases: TGCAGCGTAAGGGACAGGGAAAACTATGGCTACACCTTC.

The chain links TRBV6-1 to TRBJ2-7, with TRBD2 identical over 10 bases. V lost 5 bases, J lost 5 bases, and 9 bases stayed unmatched. The germline gives CDR1 MNHNS, CDR2 SASEGT. The CDR3 loop spans 15 amino acids. The DNA of the CDR3 is TGTGCCAGCAGTAAGCTAGCGGGAGTCGGGGACGAGCAGTACTTC. Amino acid sequence: CASSKLAGVGDEQYF.